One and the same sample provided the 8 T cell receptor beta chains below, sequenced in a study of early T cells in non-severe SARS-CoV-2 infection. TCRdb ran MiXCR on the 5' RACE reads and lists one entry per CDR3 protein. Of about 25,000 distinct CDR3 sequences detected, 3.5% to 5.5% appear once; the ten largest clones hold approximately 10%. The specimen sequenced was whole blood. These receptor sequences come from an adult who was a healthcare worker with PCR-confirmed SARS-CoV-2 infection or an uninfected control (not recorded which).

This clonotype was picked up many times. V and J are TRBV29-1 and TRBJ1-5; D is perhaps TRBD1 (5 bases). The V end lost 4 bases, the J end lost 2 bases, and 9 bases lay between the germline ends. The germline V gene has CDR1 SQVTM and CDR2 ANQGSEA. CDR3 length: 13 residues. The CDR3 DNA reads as TGCAGCGTTGCCCAGGGACGCAATCAGCCCCAGCATTTT. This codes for CSVAQGRNQPQHF.

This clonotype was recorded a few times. CDR3 bases: TGTGCCAGCAGTTTTCGGGGGGCAGAGCAGTACTTC. It yields the protein CASSFRGAEQYF. The chain employs TRBV27 and TRBJ2-7, with D tentatively TRBD2 (7 bases). Deletions cut 3 bases from V and 7 bases from J, with 10 bases between. The length of the CDR3 is 12 residues. From germline, CDR1 is MNHEY and CDR2 SMNVEV (reference sequence).

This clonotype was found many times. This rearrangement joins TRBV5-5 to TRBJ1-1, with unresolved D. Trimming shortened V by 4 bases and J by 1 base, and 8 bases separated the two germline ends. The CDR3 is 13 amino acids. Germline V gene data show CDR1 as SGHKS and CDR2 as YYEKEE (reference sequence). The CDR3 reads CASSLHPNTEAFF. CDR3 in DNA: TGTGCCAGCAGCCTACACCCGAACACTGAAGCTTTCTTT. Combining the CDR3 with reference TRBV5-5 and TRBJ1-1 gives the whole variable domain DAGVTQSPTHLIKTRGQQVTLRCSPISGHKSVSWYQQVLGQGPQFIFQYYEKEERGRGNFPDRFSARQFPNYSSELNVNALLLGDSALYLCASSLHPNTEAFFGQGTRLTVV.

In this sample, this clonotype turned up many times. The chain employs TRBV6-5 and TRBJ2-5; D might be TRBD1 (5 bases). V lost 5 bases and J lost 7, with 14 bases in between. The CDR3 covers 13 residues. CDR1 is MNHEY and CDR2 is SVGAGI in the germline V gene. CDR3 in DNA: TGTGCCAGCAGTACCCGATCCCAGGGGACCCAGTACTTC. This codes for CASSTRSQGTQYF.

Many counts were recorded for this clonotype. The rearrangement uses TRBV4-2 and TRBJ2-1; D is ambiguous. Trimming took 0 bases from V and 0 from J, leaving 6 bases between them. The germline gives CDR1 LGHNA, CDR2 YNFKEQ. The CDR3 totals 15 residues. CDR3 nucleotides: TGTGCCAGCAGCCAAGAGGCTAGCTCCTACAATGAGCAGTTCTTC. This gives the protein CASSQEASSYNEQFF.

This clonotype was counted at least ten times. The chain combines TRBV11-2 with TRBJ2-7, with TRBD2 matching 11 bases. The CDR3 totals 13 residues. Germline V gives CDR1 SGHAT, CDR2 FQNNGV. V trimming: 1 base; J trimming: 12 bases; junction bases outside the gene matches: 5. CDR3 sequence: CASSLVQTSGMYF. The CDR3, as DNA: TGTGCCAGCAGCTTAGTCCAGACTAGCGGGATGTACTTC.

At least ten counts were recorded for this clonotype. CDR3 in amino acids: CSWGGDNEQFF. For the CDR3, the DNA is TGCAGTTGGGGAGGGGACAATGAGCAGTTCTTC. The chain has TRBV20-1 and TRBJ2-1, with 7 bases identical to TRBD2. J lost 5 bases, V lost 8 bases, and 3 bases had no gene match. Per germline, CDR1 DFQATT and CDR2 SNEGSKA (reference sequence). This CDR3 comprises 11 residues.

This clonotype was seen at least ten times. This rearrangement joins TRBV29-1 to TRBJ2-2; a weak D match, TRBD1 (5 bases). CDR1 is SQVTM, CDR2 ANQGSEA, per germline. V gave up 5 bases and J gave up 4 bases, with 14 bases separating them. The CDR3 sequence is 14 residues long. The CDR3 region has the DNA TGCAGCGTTCCAGGGAAGAGTCGCACCGGGGAGCTGTTTTTT. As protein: CSVPGKSRTGELFF.